The entry that follows covers one TCR beta chain sequence. Profiling relied on immunoSEQ multiplex PCR, and the TCRdb table lists in-frame clones only, not all of them. This sample yields approximately 130,000 clones, of which 80% to 90% are seen a single time; around an eighth belongs to the top ten. The data were taken from a study of blood T cell repertoires in COVID-19. Turning to the study itself: Acute and convalescent COVID-19 specimens originated in the United States, Italy and Spain.

The CDR3 spans 14 residues. Germline V gene lookup returns CDR1 MNHEY and CDR2 SVGAGI. V lost 2 bases and J 1 base, leaving 7 bases between the germline ends. The rearrangement uses TRBV6-5 and TRBJ2-3; tentatively, D is TRBD2 (5 bases). The sequenced sample consisted of peripheral blood. This receptor was taken from a human donor in a cohort sampled during active COVID-19. The CDR3: CASSYGRGTDTQYF. DNA for the CDR3: TGTGCCAGCAGTTACGGGCGGGGCACAGATACGCAGTATTTT.